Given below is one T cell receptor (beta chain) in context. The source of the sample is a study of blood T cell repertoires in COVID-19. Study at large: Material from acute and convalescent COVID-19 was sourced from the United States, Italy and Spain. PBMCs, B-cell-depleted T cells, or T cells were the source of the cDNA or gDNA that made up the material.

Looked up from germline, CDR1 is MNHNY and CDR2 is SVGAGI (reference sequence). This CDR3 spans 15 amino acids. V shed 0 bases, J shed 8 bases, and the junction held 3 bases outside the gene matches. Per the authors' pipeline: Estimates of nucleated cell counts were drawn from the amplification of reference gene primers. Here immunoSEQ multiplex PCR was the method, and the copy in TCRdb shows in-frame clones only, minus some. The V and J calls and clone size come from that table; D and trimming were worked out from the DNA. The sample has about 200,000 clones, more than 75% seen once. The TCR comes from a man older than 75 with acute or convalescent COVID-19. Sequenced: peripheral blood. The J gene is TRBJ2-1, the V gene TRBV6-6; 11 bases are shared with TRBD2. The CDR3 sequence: CASSYSTSGNDEQFF. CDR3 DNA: TGTGCCAGCAGTTACTCGACTAGCGGGAACGATGAGCAGTTCTTC.